This T cell receptor beta chain was recorded in a study of T cell responses to AZD1222 COVID-19 vaccine. V was trimmed by 0 bases and J by 8 bases, leaving 13 bases between them. This CDR3 has 15 residues. Germline V gene data show CDR1 as SEHNR and CDR2 as FQNEAQ (reference sequence). In the case of this clone: Its antigen is still unknown.

Study-wide results and caveats: Unmutated variant regions are reportedly targeted by nearly half of spike-specific TCRs. No day 14 peak samples; only post-peak repertoires were characterized. At study baseline, merely several AZD1222 recipients were seropositive.

Profiled with immunoSEQ multiplex PCR; TCRdb holds only in-frame clones, not every one. Of about 130,000 clones in the sample, roughly 94% are singletons; the top ten hold around 7%. This TCR was recovered from an adult in good health. Specimen: peripheral blood, collected on day 0 of AZD1222 vaccination. V gene TRBV7-9 combines with J gene TRBJ1-4; a weak D match, TRBD1 (6 bases). The CDR3, as DNA: TGTGCCAGCAGCTTAGCGCAGGTCAGGGGCGAAAAACTGTTTTTT. Translating it yields CASSLAQVRGEKLFF. The whole variable domain, filled in from reference TRBV7-9 and TRBJ1-4, reads DTGVSQNPRHKITKRGQNVTFRCDPISEHNRLYWYRQTLGQGPEFLTYFQNEAQLEKSRLLSDRFSAERPKGSFSTLEIQRTEQGDSAMYLCASSLAQVRGEKLFFGSGTQLSVL.